What follows are 9 T cell receptor beta chains derived from one specimen sequenced in a study of PD-1 blockade in classical Hodgkin lymphoma. Time point specified: newly diagnosed, previously untreated cHL patient sample. Generated by immunoSEQ multiplex PCR, the TCRdb table keeps only in-frame clones and is missing some. The sample has about 21,000 clones, about 95% seen once; the top ten hold 5% to 6.5%. The sample taken for sequencing was peripheral blood mononuclear cells (PBMCs). These receptors were obtained from a human donor with classical Hodgkin lymphoma.

Here the CDR3 DNA reads TGTGCCAGCAGCCCCCCTAGCGGAACATACTACGAGCAGTACTTC. This translates into CASSPPSGTYYEQYF. V usage is TRBV7-9 and J usage is TRBJ2-7; TRBD2 agrees at 7 bases. Looked up from germline, CDR1 is SEHNR and CDR2 is FQNEAQ (reference sequence). CDR3 length equals 15 residues. V shed 5 bases, J shed 3 bases, and the junction held 10 bases outside the gene matches.

The chain uses TRBV18 and TRBJ2-3; unclear D gene. This CDR3 is 12 amino acids long. Trimming pared 0 bases from V and 12 bases from J, leaving 10 bases between. Germline assignment: CDR1 KGHSH and CDR2 LQKENI. The CDR3 nucleotides are TGTGCCAGCTCACCACCGGACCGAGCACAGTATTTT. Translated: CASSPPDRAQYF.

The rearrangement joins TRBV6-1 to TRBJ2-3; 10 nucleotides align to TRBD2. This CDR3 has 16 amino acids. J lost 2 bases, V lost 2 bases, and 4 bases had no gene match. The V gene's germline CDR1 is MNHNS and CDR2 SASEGT. The CDR3 DNA reads TGTGCCAGCAGTGAAACGCTAGCGGGAGTCACAGATACGCAGTATTTT. Amino acids: CASSETLAGVTDTQYF.

The rearrangement links TRBV19 to TRBJ2-5; D gene uncertain. There are 13 residues in the CDR3. The germline CDR1 and CDR2 sequences are LNHDA and SQIVND (reference sequence). Trimming took 8 bases from V and 2 from J, leaving 12 bases between them. The CDR3 protein is CASAGPAQETQYF. The CDR3 DNA follows: TGTGCCAGTGCCGGACCGGCACAAGAGACCCAGTACTTC.

This clone was seen a single time. The chain joins TRBV12-5 to TRBJ2-2; D is ambiguous. The CDR3 contains 14 residues. The V and J ends lost 1 base and 5 bases respectively, with 8 bases between them. CDR1 and CDR2 from the germline V gene are LGHNT and FRNRAP. CDR3 DNA: TGTGCTAGTGGTTTGGAGCTTTCTACCGGGGAGCTGTTTTTT. Translated: CASGLELSTGELFF.

This clone has a single count. This sequence joins TRBV7-9 and TRBJ2-7; 7 positions agree with TRBD1. The junction had 10 bases not matched to a gene; V was cut back by 5 bases and J by 3 bases. Germline V gene data show CDR1 as SEHNR and CDR2 as FQNEAQ (reference sequence). The CDR3 consists of 15 residues. The DNA for the CDR3 is TGTGCCAGCAGCAAGCCGACAGGGAGCTACTACGAGCAGTACTTC. Protein: CASSKPTGSYYEQYF.

The chain is built from TRBV7-6 and TRBJ2-5, with D possibly being TRBD1 or TRBD2 (5 bases each). The CDR3 is 13 residues long. Trimming removed 6 bases at V and 9 bases at J, with 17 bases between. The V gene's germline CDR1 is SGHVS and CDR2 FNYEAQ. In DNA form, the CDR3 reads TGTGCCAGCAGTACCTTCGGGGACGCGGCCCAGTACTTC. Translated, it gives CASSTFGDAAQYF.

The chain employs TRBV5-4 and TRBJ2-7, with 8 bases identical to TRBD1. V was clipped by 5 bases and J by 0 bases; unmatched bases: 7. The CDR3 contains 15 residues. Looked up from germline, CDR1 is SGHNT and CDR2 is YYREEE (reference sequence). CDR3 nucleotide sequence: TGTGCCAGCAGTTTATCAGGGGGCCGCTCCTACGAGCAGTACTTC. Translation: CASSLSGGRSYEQYF.

The V and J genes are TRBV25-1 and TRBJ1-1, with TRBD1 matching over 8 bases. With 3 bases clipped from V and 1 base from J, the junction kept 4 bases outside the gene matches. The V gene's germline CDR1 is MGHDK and CDR2 SYGVNS. This CDR3 has 15 amino acids. The chain's CDR3 is CASSDDRGRNTEAFF. CDR3 DNA sequence: TGTGCCAGCAGTGATGACAGGGGCCGGAACACTGAAGCTTTCTTT.